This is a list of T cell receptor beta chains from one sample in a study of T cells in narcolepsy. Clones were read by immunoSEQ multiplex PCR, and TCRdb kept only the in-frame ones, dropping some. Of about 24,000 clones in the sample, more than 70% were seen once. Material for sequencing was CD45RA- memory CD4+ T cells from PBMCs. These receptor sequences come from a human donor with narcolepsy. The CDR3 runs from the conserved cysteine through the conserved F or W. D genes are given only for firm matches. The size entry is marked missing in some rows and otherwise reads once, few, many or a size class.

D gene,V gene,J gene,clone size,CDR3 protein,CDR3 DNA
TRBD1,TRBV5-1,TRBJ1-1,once,CASSLGDRGRTEAFF,TGCGCCAGCAGCTTGGGGGACAGGGGGCGAACTGAAGCTTTCTTT
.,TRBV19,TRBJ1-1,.,CASSMEGRGFF,TGTGCCAGTAGTATGGAAGGGAGGGGTTTCTTT
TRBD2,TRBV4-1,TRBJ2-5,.,CASSQEASGSLVTQYF,TGCGCCAGCAGCCAAGAGGCTAGCGGGAGTTTGGTGACCCAGTACTTC
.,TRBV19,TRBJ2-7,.,CASSIRTRDGYEQYF,TGTGCCAGTAGTATTAGAACGCGGGATGGGTACGAGCAGTACTTC
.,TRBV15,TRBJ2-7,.,CATSRDGEYEQYF,TGTGCCACCAGCAGAGATGGGGAGTACGAGCAGTACTTC
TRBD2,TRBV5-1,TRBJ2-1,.,CASSLSLADYNEQFF,TGCGCCAGCAGCTTGAGCCTAGCGGATTACAATGAGCAGTTCTTC
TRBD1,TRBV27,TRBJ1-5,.,CASSQDRAGNQPQHF,TGTGCCAGCAGTCAAGACAGGGCCGGCAATCAGCCCCAGCATTTT
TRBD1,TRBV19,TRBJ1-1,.,CASSFRDSNTEAFF,TGTGCCAGTAGCTTCCGGGACAGCAACACTGAAGCTTTCTTT
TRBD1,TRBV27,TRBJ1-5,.,CASSFRQGNQPQHF,TGTGCCAGCAGTTTTCGACAGGGGAATCAGCCCCAGCATTTT
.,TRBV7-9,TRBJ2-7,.,CASSLSAGTHEQYF,TGTGCCAGCAGCTTAAGTGCGGGTACGCACGAGCAGTACTTC
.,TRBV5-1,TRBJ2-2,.,CASSLDRANTGELFF,TGCGCCAGCAGCTTGGACAGGGCGAACACCGGGGAGCTGTTTTTT
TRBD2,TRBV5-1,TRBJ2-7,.,CASSFLTSGGAYEQYF,TGCGCCAGCAGCTTCCTAACTAGCGGGGGAGCCTACGAGCAGTACTTC
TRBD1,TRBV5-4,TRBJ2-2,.,CASSLGQGTGELFF,TGTGCCAGCAGCCTAGGACAGGGGACCGGGGAGCTGTTTTTT
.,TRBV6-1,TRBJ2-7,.,CASSESRPAGNSYEQYF,TGTGCCAGCAGTGAATCTCGCCCCGCAGGGAATTCCTACGAGCAGTACTTC
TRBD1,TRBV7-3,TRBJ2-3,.,CASSPTGIHTDTQYF,TGTGCCAGCAGCCCGACAGGGATCCACACAGATACGCAGTATTTT
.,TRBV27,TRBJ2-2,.,CASSWGVTGSNTGELFF,TGTGCCAGCAGTTGGGGGGTGACAGGGTCGAACACCGGGGAGCTGTTTTTT
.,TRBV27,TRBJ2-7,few,CASSLSVQGPYEQYF,TGTGCCAGCAGTTTATCGGTCCAGGGCCCCTACGAGCAGTACTTC
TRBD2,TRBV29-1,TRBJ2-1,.,CSVVGGLAGFTEQFF,TGCAGCGTTGTGGGAGGACTAGCGGGATTCACTGAGCAGTTCTTC